The next 20 T cell receptor beta chains were all read from a single sample in a study of blood T cell repertoires in COVID-19. Sequencing was performed with immunoSEQ multiplex PCR; in TCRdb, only in-frame clones are kept and a portion is missing. This sample has tens of thousands of clones, with approximately 86% found just once. The source material was peripheral blood. These receptors were taken from an elderly man with active or convalescent COVID-19.

The chain carries TRBV18 and TRBJ2-5, with a weak D call TRBD2 (7 bases). Germline V gene data show CDR1 as KGHSH and CDR2 as LQKENI. V shed 1 base and J shed 3 bases, with 15 bases lying between them. This CDR3 comprises 16 residues. CDR3 amino acids: CASSPRGGAREETQYF. In DNA, the CDR3 is TGTGCCAGCTCACCACGGGGGGGCGCACGTGAAGAGACCCAGTACTTC.

The chain is built from TRBV10-3 and TRBJ2-5, with 10 bases lining up with TRBD2. The CDR3 is made up of 16 amino acids. Looked up from germline, CDR1 is ENHRY and CDR2 is SYGVKD. The V and J ends lost 1 base and 3 bases, in that order; junction bases with no gene match: 5. The CDR3 here is CAISEWGTSGKETQYF. The DNA for the CDR3 is TGTGCCATCAGTGAGTGGGGAACTAGCGGGAAAGAGACCCAGTACTTC.

The gene calls are TRBV6-5 and TRBJ1-2, with D tentatively TRBD1 (5 bases). CDR1 MNHEY and CDR2 SVGAGI come from the germline V gene. This CDR3 has 14 amino acids. Trimming pared 0 bases from V and 5 bases from J, leaving 10 bases between. The CDR3 here is CASSYSRRVYGYTF. The DNA for the CDR3 is TGTGCCAGCAGTTACTCGCGCAGGGTTTATGGCTACACCTTC.

V and J are TRBV3-1 (or the pseudogene TRBV3-2) and TRBJ2-2; a weak D match, TRBD1 (6 bases). V shed 1 base and J shed 1 base, with 10 bases lying between them. The CDR3 has 16 residues. The germline V gene encodes CDR1 LGHDT and CDR2 YNNKEL (reference sequence). This CDR3 reads CASSQGLGGNTGELFF. The CDR3 nucleotides are TGTGCCAGCAGCCAAGGGCTAGGGGGGAACACCGGGGAGCTGTTTTTT.

V gene TRBV19 combines with J gene TRBJ1-5; D remains unclear. Germline loops: CDR1 LNHDA, CDR2 SQIVND (reference sequence). With 4 bases removed from V and 4 bases from J, the gap between germline ends came to 14 bases. This CDR3 has 15 amino acids. Here the CDR3 reads CASSNDQRRNQPQHF. DNA for the CDR3: TGTGCCAGTAGTAACGACCAAAGGAGGAATCAGCCCCAGCATTTT.

V and J are TRBV4-1 and TRBJ2-1; D gene ambiguous. The CDR3 runs to 13 residues. Germline V gene sequence: CDR1 MGHRA, CDR2 YSYEKL. V lost 0 bases to trimming and J lost 8 bases, with 8 bases between them. In DNA form, the CDR3 reads TGCGCCAGCAGCCAAGAGGGCCGAGATGAGCAGTTCTTC. It codes for CASSQEGRDEQFF.

This chain connects TRBV9 to TRBJ1-6, with TRBD1 matching 7 bases. The CDR3 is 19 residues long. With V trimmed by 2 bases and J by 0 bases, 11 bases remained unmatched. Germline V CDR1 and CDR2: SGDLS, YYNGEE. The CDR3 loop is CASSVVGQRPSSYNSPLHF. Written as DNA, the CDR3 is TGTGCCAGCAGCGTTGTGGGACAGCGACCGAGCTCCTATAATTCACCCCTCCACTTT.

This clone was counted once. The rearrangement uses TRBV30 and TRBJ2-5; D not certain. The CDR3 is made up of 11 amino acids. Trimming took off 1 base at V and 5 bases at J, with 5 bases between the two ends. Germline values: CDR1 GTSNPN, CDR2 SVGIG (reference sequence). CDR3 region: CAWSDMETQYF. Written as DNA, the CDR3 is TGTGCCTGGAGTGATATGGAGACCCAGTACTTC.

The V call is TRBV7-3, the J call TRBJ2-1, with 7 positions matching TRBD2. Germline-derived CDR1 and CDR2 are SGHTA and FQGTGA. The CDR3 totals 17 residues. The V segment lost 4 bases and the J segment 5 bases; nucleotides outside the gene matches: 14. The CDR3 region is CASSSSGTTGTNNEQFF. The CDR3 coding sequence is TGTGCCAGCAGCTCGTCCGGGACTACAGGTACGAACAATGAGCAGTTCTTC.

The chain combines TRBV29-1 with TRBJ1-2; tentative D call: TRBD1 (6 bases). This CDR3 is 11 amino acids long. Germline CDR1 SQVTM, CDR2 ANQGSEA. Trimming shortened V by 6 bases and J by 7 bases, and 12 bases separated the two germline ends. The chain's CDR3 is CSVENRVGYTF. The CDR3 nucleotides read TGCAGCGTAGAAAACAGGGTTGGCTACACCTTC.

The chain carries TRBV27 and TRBJ2-3; 11 positions agree with TRBD2. Per the germline V gene, CDR1 is MNHEY and CDR2 is SMNVEV (reference sequence). Trimming at V came to 4 bases and at J to 0 bases, leaving 3 bases not matched to a gene. The CDR3 loop spans 16 amino acids. The CDR3 coding sequence is TGTGCCAGCAGTTCCCCTAGCGGGGGGAGCACAGATACGCAGTATTTT. It is translated as CASSSPSGGSTDTQYF.

This rearrangement joins TRBV2 to TRBJ2-5, with 7 bases that match TRBD1. CDR1 and CDR2 from the germline V gene are SNHLY and FYNNEI. The CDR3 extends over 14 amino acids. V lost 7 bases, J lost 10 bases, and 15 bases stayed unmatched. This CDR3 is CASTTDRLPAGQYF. The CDR3 DNA reads TGTGCCAGCACCACGGACAGGCTCCCGGCGGGCCAGTACTTC.

The rearrangement links TRBV5-1 to TRBJ2-5; D is undetermined. The CDR3 loop spans 12 amino acids. V shed 4 bases and J shed 3 bases, with 7 bases lying between them. Germline V gives CDR1 SGHRS, CDR2 YFSETQ. CDR3 sequence: CASSRIEETQYF. The CDR3 bases are TGCGCCAGCAGCCGAATAGAAGAGACCCAGTACTTC.

This clone was picked up a small number of times. The chain joins TRBV2 to TRBJ1-6; maybe TRBD1 (6 bases). CDR3 length: 16 amino acids. In germline, CDR1 is SNHLY, CDR2 FYNNEI. Between the trimmed V and J ends, which lost 6 bases and 0 bases, there was a span of 12 bases. CDR3 DNA sequence: TGTGCCAGCAGAGGACAGATGAGCTCCTATAATTCACCCCTCCACTTT. It is translated as CASRGQMSSYNSPLHF. The full variable domain, its missing parts supplied by reference TRBV2 and TRBJ1-6, is EPEVTQTPSHQVTQMGQEVILRCVPISNHLYFYWYRQILGQKVEFLVSFYNNEISEKSEIFDDQFSVERPDGSNFTLKIRSTKLEDSAMYFCASRGQMSSYNSPLHFGNGTRLTVT.

This chain uses TRBV9 with TRBJ1-3; 8 bases are shared with TRBD1. V lost 0 bases and J lost 6; bases outside the gene matches: 14. CDR3 length: 18 amino acids. Germline lookup yields CDR1 SGDLS and CDR2 YYNGEE. The CDR3 is CASSVAYWPDREVNTIYF. Here the CDR3 DNA reads TGTGCCAGCAGCGTAGCTTATTGGCCGGACAGGGAGGTAAACACCATATATTTT.

The chain is built from TRBV19 and TRBJ2-5; maybe TRBD2 (7 bases). The CDR3 has 14 amino acids. CDR1 is LNHDA, CDR2 SQIVND, per germline (reference sequence). V shed 6 bases and J shed 5 bases, with 16 bases lying between them. The CDR3 loop is CASSRRGAGETQYF. For the CDR3, the DNA is TGTGCCAGTAGCCGCCGGGGGGCCGGGGAGACCCAGTACTTC.

This clone was seen a single time. V is TRBV6-6 and J is TRBJ2-2; TRBD1 is a possible D gene (6 bases). CDR1 is MNHNY, CDR2 SVGAGI, per germline (reference sequence). Trimming took off 6 bases at V and 7 bases at J, with 18 bases between the two ends. There are 15 residues in the CDR3. The CDR3 bases are TGTGCCAGCAGCCTCACTACAGGGTCGGGCGGGGAGCTGTTTTTT. It encodes CASSLTTGSGGELFF.

V usage is TRBV28 and J usage is TRBJ1-2; TRBD1 might be the D (5 bases). Trimming pared 0 bases from V and 2 bases from J, leaving 10 bases between. This CDR3 comprises 15 residues. The germline V gene has CDR1 MDHEN and CDR2 SYDVKM. CDR3 region: CASSLWQTANYGYTF. CDR3 DNA sequence: TGTGCCAGCAGTTTATGGCAGACAGCAAACTATGGCTACACCTTC.

V is TRBV14 and J is TRBJ1-6; D gene ambiguous. Trimming took off 0 bases at V and 4 bases at J, with 7 bases between the two ends. This CDR3 spans 15 amino acids. Germline loops: CDR1 SGHDN, CDR2 FVKESK. CDR3 coding DNA: TGTGCCAGCAGCCAAGAAGCAGGTTATAATTCACCCCTCCACTTT. Translation: CASSQEAGYNSPLHF.

The J gene is TRBJ2-3, the V gene TRBV18, with TRBD2 as a possible D gene (6 bases). CDR3 length: 14 residues. Trimming stripped 3 bases from V and 2 bases from J, with 9 bases between. From germline, CDR1 is KGHSH and CDR2 LQKENI. The DNA for the CDR3 is TGTGCCAGCTCACCGCTAGCGACCACAGATACGCAGTATTTT. Translating gives CASSPLATTDTQYF.